This T cell receptor beta chain was retrieved from a study of Graves' ophthalmopathy and Graves' hyperthyroidism. RNA transcripts were the template, and TCR beta CDR3 regions were amplified from them. HTBI primers were employed in first-round RT-PCR, then a second-round multiplex PCR followed. TCRdb re-derived calls from the multiplex PCR reads in MiXCR, one entry per CDR3 protein. The sample holds about 16,000 distinct CDR3 sequences, about 43% seen once. Trimming at V came to 6 bases and at J to 5 bases, leaving 6 bases not matched to a gene. This CDR3 is built from 13 residues. Germline assignment: CDR1 SEHNR and CDR2 FQNEAQ (reference sequence).

This clonotype was sampled from a woman aged 40 to 49 with stable Graves' hyperthyroidism. This chain uses TRBV7-9 with TRBJ1-2, with 7 bases lining up with TRBD1. Sequencing used peripheral blood. CDR3 nucleotides: TGTGCCAGCAGTCCAACAGGGGCGTATGGCTACACCTTC. Translation gives CASSPTGAYGYTF.